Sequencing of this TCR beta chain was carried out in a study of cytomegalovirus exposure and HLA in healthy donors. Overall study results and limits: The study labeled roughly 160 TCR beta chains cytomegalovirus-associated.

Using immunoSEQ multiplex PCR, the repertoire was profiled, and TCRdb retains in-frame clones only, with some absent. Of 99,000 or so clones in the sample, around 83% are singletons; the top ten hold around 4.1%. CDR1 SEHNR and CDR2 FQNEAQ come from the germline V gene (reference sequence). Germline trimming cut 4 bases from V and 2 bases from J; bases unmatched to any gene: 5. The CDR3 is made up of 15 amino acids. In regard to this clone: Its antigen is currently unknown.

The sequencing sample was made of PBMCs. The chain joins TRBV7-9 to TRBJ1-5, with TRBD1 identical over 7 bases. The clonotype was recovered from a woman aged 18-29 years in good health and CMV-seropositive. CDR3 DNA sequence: TGTGCCAGCAGCTCGACAGGGAAAGGCAATCAGCCCCAGCATTTT. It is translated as CASSSTGKGNQPQHF. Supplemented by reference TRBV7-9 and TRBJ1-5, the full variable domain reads DTGVSQNPRHKITKRGQNVTFRCDPISEHNRLYWYRQTLGQGPEFLTYFQNEAQLEKSRLLSDRFSAERPKGSFSTLEIQRTEQGDSAMYLCASSSTGKGNQPQHFGDGTRLSIL.